This TCR beta chain emerged from a study of blood T cell repertoires in COVID-19. Trimming stripped 3 bases from V and 4 bases from J, with 16 bases between. The CDR3 contains 15 residues. Germline values: CDR1 SGHNT, CDR2 YYREEE (reference sequence). Profiling relied on immunoSEQ multiplex PCR, and the TCRdb table lists in-frame clones only, not all of them. The sample contains around 230,000 clones, roughly four fifths of which appear only once. The TCR sequence derives from a man in his forties who had recovered from COVID-19. The sequenced sample was PBMCs or T cells enriched from blood (not recorded which). The chain is built from TRBV5-4 and TRBJ1-2, with D perhaps TRBD1 (6 bases). The CDR3 loop reads CASSWKGGPGYGYTF. The CDR3 DNA reads TGTGCCAGCAGCTGGAAGGGGGGGCCAGGCTATGGCTACACCTTC. Together with reference TRBV5-4 and TRBJ1-2, the CDR3 gives the full variable domain: ETGVTQSPTHLIKTRGQQVTLRCSSQSGHNTVSWYQQALGQGPQFIFQYYREEENGRGNFPPRFSGLQFPNYSSELNVNALELDDSALYLCASSWKGGPGYGYTFGSGTRLTVV.